This passage covers 14 T cell receptor beta chains from one sample sequenced in a study of blood T cell repertoires in COVID-19 (TCRdb year 2020). The library was built by means of the immunoSEQ multiplex PCR assay. Imported from immuneACCESS, the table was reduced by TCRdb to in-frame sequences with V and J called. These copies leave out some clones; in studies compared against another copy, an unresolved V gene accounts for under half, and the cause of the remainder is not known. The sample table records a few hundred thousand clones; more than 80% of these occur just once. The ten largest clones take up 5% to 7.5% of the sample. Specimen: peripheral blood. The source of these receptors is a man aged 18 to 30 who had recovered from COVID-19.

This chain links TRBV7-9 with TRBJ1-1, with TRBD1 identical over 7 bases. V was pared by 5 bases and J by 0 bases, with 12 bases of the junction left unmatched. The CDR3 runs 17 residues. The V gene's germline CDR1 is SEHNR and CDR2 FQNEAQ (reference sequence). CDR3 sequence reads: CASSPDRELNLNTEAFF. Written as DNA, the CDR3 is TGTGCCAGCAGCCCCGACAGGGAGTTGAATTTGAACACTGAAGCTTTCTTT.

The chain uses TRBV11-2 and TRBJ2-5, with 9 nucleotides matching TRBD2. This CDR3 region has 19 residues. V shed 1 base, J shed 4 bases, and the junction held 16 bases outside the gene matches. The germline V gene encodes CDR1 SGHAT and CDR2 FQNNGV. For the CDR3, the DNA is TGTGCCAGCAGCTTAGTAGCGCGGGGGGGCTCGAATTTCGGAGAGACCCAGTACTTC. This encodes CASSLVARGGSNFGETQYF.

The chain recombines TRBV6-2 or TRBV6-3 with TRBJ2-7; a weak D match, TRBD2 (5 bases). The CDR3 loop spans 11 amino acids. CDR1 is MNHEY, CDR2 SVGEGT, per germline. Trimming removed 4 bases from V and 10 bases from J, with 11 bases in between. The CDR3 nucleotides read TGTGCCAGCAGTTTCCGGGGATCACAGTACTTC. Its translation is CASSFRGSQYF.

The rearrangement joins TRBV4-1 to TRBJ1-1; the D is unclear. V was cut by 4 bases and J by 5 bases, with 17 bases left in between. The length of the CDR3 is 15 residues. Germline V gene data show CDR1 as MGHRA and CDR2 as YSYEKL. CDR3 region: CASSLALGPETEAFF. CDR3 nucleotides: TGCGCCAGCAGCCTGGCCTTAGGCCCGGAGACTGAAGCTTTCTTT.

The chain links TRBV7-2 to TRBJ2-3; D gene unclear. The CDR3 length is 13 residues. Trimming cost V 2 bases and J 5 bases, with 8 bases left between them. In germline, CDR1 is SGHTA, CDR2 FQGNSA. The CDR3 loop reads CASSLRERDTQYF. DNA for the CDR3: TGTGCCAGCAGCTTACGCGAACGAGATACGCAGTATTTT. The entire variable domain, with the rest obtained from reference TRBV7-2 and TRBJ2-3, is as follows: GAGVSQSPSNKVTEKGKDVELRCDPISGHTALYWYRQSLGQGLEFLIYFQGNSAPDKSGLPSDRFSAERTGGSVSTLTIQRTQQEDSAVYLCASSLRERDTQYFGPGTRLTVL.

This clone has just a few counts. V gene TRBV6-5 combines with J gene TRBJ2-7, with a weak D call TRBD1 (6 bases). V was trimmed by 6 bases and J by 3 bases, leaving 12 bases between them. Per the germline V gene, CDR1 is MNHEY and CDR2 is SVGAGI. There are 13 residues in the CDR3. The CDR3 sequence: CASRQGHRYEQYF. The CDR3, as DNA: TGTGCCAGCAGACAGGGACACCGCTACGAGCAGTACTTC.

V is TRBV4-3 and J is TRBJ1-6, with TRBD1 matching 8 bases. With V trimmed by 0 bases and J by 7 bases, 2 bases remained unmatched. The CDR3 is made up of 15 amino acids. Looked up from germline, CDR1 is LGHNA and CDR2 is YSLEER. The CDR3 here is CASSQEQGGNSPLHF. DNA of the CDR3: TGCGCCAGCAGCCAAGAACAGGGGGGAAATTCACCCCTCCACTTT.

V gene TRBV7-3 combines with J gene TRBJ2-1; a weak D match, TRBD2 (5 bases). V was cut by 5 bases and J by 2 bases, with 13 bases left in between. The CDR3 extends over 15 amino acids. Germline V gene sequence: CDR1 SGHTA, CDR2 FQGTGA. DNA of the CDR3: TGTGCCAGCAGCACTACACTAGAAACCTACAATGAGCAGTTCTTC. This codes for CASSTTLETYNEQFF.

With regard to this clone: The same CDR3 can be traced to other DNA sequences in this sample. The chain has TRBV19 and TRBJ2-7, with 8 nucleotides matching TRBD1. V gave up 5 bases and J gave up 4 bases; unmatched junction bases: 7. The germline V gene encodes CDR1 LNHDA and CDR2 SQIVND (reference sequence). CDR3 length: 14 amino acids. The CDR3 DNA is TGTGCCAGTAGTTCTGGACAGGGTCCGTACGAGCAGTACTTC. This codes for CASSSGQGPYEQYF.

This clone was counted a single time. V usage is TRBV6-5 and J usage is TRBJ1-1; 8 bases align to TRBD1. In germline, CDR1 is MNHEY, CDR2 SVGAGI. The CDR3 runs to 12 residues. The V and J ends lost 5 bases and 4 bases, in that order; junction bases with no gene match: 0. The CDR3 reads CASSQGATEAFF. CDR3 sequence (DNA): TGTGCCAGCAGTCAGGGGGCCACTGAAGCTTTCTTT.

A few counts support this clone. V is TRBV6-1 and J is TRBJ2-1; no clear D gene. The germline CDR1 and CDR2 sequences are MNHNS and SASEGT. Trimming shortened V by 1 base and J by 3 bases, and 10 bases separated the two germline ends. The CDR3 extends over 15 amino acids. The DNA of the CDR3 is TGTGCCAGCAGTGAAGAAGGCGGAAACTACAATGAGCAGTTCTTC. The encoded protein is CASSEEGGNYNEQFF.

The chain carries TRBV4-2 and TRBJ1-1, with D tentatively TRBD1 (6 bases). Germline V gene lookup returns CDR1 LGHNA and CDR2 YNFKEQ. V was pared by 8 bases and J by 0 bases, with 16 bases between. The CDR3 runs 15 residues. CDR3 in amino acids: CASGGAADMNTEAFF. The CDR3 nucleotides are TGTGCCAGCGGGGGGGCTGCCGATATGAACACTGAAGCTTTCTTT.

The rearrangement joins TRBV18 to TRBJ2-1; D is possibly TRBD2 (7 bases). The germline gives CDR1 KGHSH, CDR2 LQKENI. The CDR3 has 12 amino acids. Trimming removed 5 bases at V and 8 bases at J, with 10 bases between. In nucleotides, the CDR3 is TGTGCCAGCTCAGGGGAGGGGGATGAGCAGTTCTTC. It translates to CASSGEGDEQFF.

The genes are TRBV13 and TRBJ2-7; D is possibly TRBD1 (6 bases). This CDR3 spans 14 amino acids. Germline CDR1 is PRHDT and CDR2 is FYEKMQ (reference sequence). Trimming took 5 bases from V and 2 from J, leaving 13 bases between them. This chain's CDR3 is CASSPWQGTYEQYF. CDR3 bases: TGTGCCAGCAGCCCGTGGCAGGGGACCTACGAGCAGTACTTC.